The 10 T cell receptor beta chains below all came from one sample that was sequenced in a study of T cells in Graves' hyperthyroidism and ophthalmopathy. RNA transcripts yielded amplified TCR beta CDR3 regions. HTBI primers drove first-round RT-PCR of the TCR CDR3. TCRdb reprocessed the multiplex PCR reads with MiXCR, giving one entry per CDR3 protein. This sample has about 840,000 distinct CDR3 sequences, with about two fifths found just once. Sequencing input: blood. The origin of the receptors is a man aged 18 to 30 with Graves' hyperthyroidism.

This chain connects TRBV5-5 to TRBJ2-2; D call uncertain. Trimming took off 6 bases at V and 6 bases at J, with 12 bases between the two ends. There are 13 residues in the CDR3. Germline CDR1 SGHKS, CDR2 YYEKEE (reference sequence). The CDR3 bases are TGTGCCAGCAACTTCGGCAGTCCCGGGGAGCTGTTTTTT. As protein: CASNFGSPGELFF.

This clonotype was seen only a few times. The CDR3 protein is CASSLQGILEAGANVLTF. Written as DNA, the CDR3 is TGTGCCAGTAGTTTACAGGGGATTCTGGAAGCTGGGGCCAACGTCCTGACTTTC. This chain connects TRBV19 to TRBJ2-6, with 7 bases that match TRBD1. Germline V gene data show CDR1 as LNHDA and CDR2 as SQIVND (reference sequence). Trimming took 5 bases from V and 2 from J; bases not matched to a gene: 12. The CDR3 has 18 residues.

This clonotype was found many times. The chain employs TRBV20-1 and TRBJ2-7; D remains unclear. The CDR3 totals 11 residues. Germline CDR1 is DFQATT and CDR2 is SNEGSKA (reference sequence). Trimming shortened V by 6 bases and J by 7 bases, and 13 bases separated the two germline ends. The CDR3, as DNA: TGCAGTGCACAGCTAGTGCGGGAGCAGTACTTC. This encodes CSAQLVREQYF.

This clonotype was recorded many times. The chain recombines TRBV7-2 with TRBJ2-7, with 9 positions matching TRBD1. Germline V gene lookup returns CDR1 SGHTA and CDR2 FQGNSA. Trimming took 4 bases from V and 4 from J; bases not matched to a gene: 2. CDR3 length equals 13 residues. CDR3 residues: CASSSQGAYEQYF. The CDR3 DNA is TGTGCCAGCAGCTCACAGGGGGCATACGAGCAGTACTTC.

Remarks on this clonotype: At one of its ends the junction is not consistent with the germline gene, which may arise from a read error. This sequence joins TRBV19 and TRBJ2-5; 7 nucleotides match TRBD2. Germline CDR1 and CDR2: LNHDA and SQIVND (reference sequence). CDR3 size: 14 residues. CDR3 protein: CAGSPEWGGETQYF. For the CDR3, the DNA is TGTGCCGGTAGTCCTGAATGGGGGGGAGAGACCCAGTACTTC.

Many counts were recorded for this clonotype. The gene calls are TRBV2 and TRBJ2-7; no reliable D call. The CDR3 runs to 16 residues. Germline V CDR1 and CDR2: SNHLY, FYNNEI. Trimming took off 3 bases at V and 0 bases at J, with 15 bases between the two ends. The CDR3 DNA follows: TGTGCCAGCAGTGATGGAATAGGGCTTTCCTCCTACGAGCAGTACTTC. Translating gives CASSDGIGLSSYEQYF.

The rearrangement links TRBV6-1 to TRBJ2-5; TRBD1 aligns across 7 bases. The CDR3 extends over 16 amino acids. Germline V gene sequence: CDR1 MNHNS, CDR2 SASEGT. Trimming cost V 6 bases and J 2 bases; bases outside gene matches: 12. The CDR3 loop is CASSLDRVGDQETQYF. CDR3 coding DNA: TGTGCCAGCAGCCTCGACAGGGTAGGGGATCAAGAGACCCAGTACTTC.

At least ten counts were recorded for this clonotype. The chain joins TRBV7-9 to TRBJ1-6; 11 nucleotides line up with TRBD1. Trimming took 4 bases from V and 8 from J; bases not matched to a gene: 1. There are 14 residues in the CDR3. Per germline, CDR1 SEHNR and CDR2 FQNEAQ (reference sequence). The DNA for the CDR3 is TGTGCCAGCAGCTGGGGACAGGGGGATTCACCCCTCCACTTT. This sequence encodes CASSWGQGDSPLHF.

This clonotype was detected only a few times. The chain is built from TRBV7-3 and TRBJ2-2, with 7 bases aligning to TRBD2. The CDR3 has 14 amino acids. V was pared by 5 bases and J by 3 bases, with 3 bases of the junction left unmatched. From germline, CDR1 is SGHTA and CDR2 FQGTGA. CDR3 DNA sequence: TGTGCCAGCAGCCCCCTAGCGGACACCGGGGAGCTGTTTTTT. Its translation: CASSPLADTGELFF.

About this clonotype itself: This may be a read error, as it is one base from a much larger clone. CDR3 residues: CSVGRGQTEAFF. In DNA, the CDR3 is TGCAGCGTTGGGAGGGGGCAGACTGAAGCTTTCTTT. The chain has TRBV29-1 and TRBJ1-1, with 7 positions matching TRBD1. The CDR3 extends over 12 amino acids. Germline values: CDR1 SQVTM, CDR2 ANQGSEA. V was clipped by 4 bases and J by 5 bases; unmatched bases: 4.